The rows below give T cell receptor beta chains drawn from one sample of a study of blood T cell repertoires in COVID-19. Clones were read by immunoSEQ multiplex PCR, and TCRdb kept only the in-frame ones, dropping some. The repertoire includes about 150,000 clones, almost 85% of them detected once, and roughly 15% sits in the top ten. Sequencing input: peripheral blood. All receptors come from a human donor with acute or convalescent COVID-19. The donor label of this sample is uncertain. CDR3s include the opening cysteine and the closing phenylalanine or tryptophan.

v_gene: TRBV21-1
len: 22
CDR3aa: CASSERWVPIATGTASNQPQHF

v_gene: TRBV29-1
len: 14
CDR3aa: CSVERPVGMGEQYF

v_gene: TRBV7-2
len: 15
CDR3aa: CASSAFGGGTDTQYF

v_gene: TRBV11-2
len: 13
CDR3aa: CASSIPGQTEAFF

v_gene: TRBV6-5
len: 15
CDR3aa: CASSKGQGGNYGYTF

v_gene: TRBV29-1
len: 16
CDR3aa: CSAGRGSWEGDTEAFF

v_gene: TRBV18
len: 13
CDR3aa: CASSPDRAGGYTF

v_gene: TRBV3-1/TRBV3-2
len: 12
CDR3aa: CASSQAGETQYF

v_gene: TRBV10-2
len: 15
CDR3aa: CASSSLRNSGGKQFF

v_gene: TRBV9
len: 13
CDR3aa: CASSVAGNGEQFF

v_gene: TRBV7-2
len: 13
CDR3aa: CASSLVRTGELFF

v_gene: TRBV3-1/TRBV3-2
len: 15
CDR3aa: CASSRRGQGFYGYTF

v_gene: TRBV5-1
len: 17
CDR3aa: CASSFGSGRPGANVLTF

v_gene: TRBV9
len: 13
CDR3aa: CASSPRQSAEAFF

v_gene: TRBV4-3
len: 15
CDR3aa: CASSQHGGNTGELFF

v_gene: TRBV5-4
len: 13
CDR3aa: CASSRGSNQPQHF

v_gene: TRBV9
len: 15
CDR3aa: CASSVAPFNNYGYTF

v_gene: TRBV7-9
len: 13
CDR3aa: CASSSDREVEQFF

v_gene: TRBV29-1
len: 14
CDR3aa: CSVYDRARNTEAFF

v_gene: TRBV7-2
len: 15
CDR3aa: CASSQTLPGQGGYTF

v_gene: TRBV11-1
len: 15
CDR3aa: CASSKGQGGYNEQFF

v_gene: TRBV2
len: 16
CDR3aa: CASTFDRGPSNQPQHF

v_gene: TRBV24-1
len: 13
CDR3aa: CATSGDSTGELFF

v_gene: TRBV18
len: 16
CDR3aa: CASSPLGTGTKNIQYF

v_gene: TRBV4-2
len: 16
CDR3aa: CASSQNRGYRDETQYF

v_gene: TRBV12-3/TRBV12-4
len: 12
CDR3aa: CASSDGFGPQHF

v_gene: TRBV5-1
len: 17
CDR3aa: CASSLWRFGQEEPEAFF

v_gene: TRBV12-5
len: 16
CDR3aa: CASGLGTSGGYNEQFF

v_gene: TRBV5-5
len: 14
CDR3aa: CASSFRQITGELFF

v_gene: TRBV18
len: 16
CDR3aa: CASSDLRGGTGNTIYF

v_gene: TRBV27
len: 14
CDR3aa: CASSRWGQGTEAFF

v_gene: TRBV6-6
len: 17
CDR3aa: CASSPNSRGWTNEKLFF

v_gene: TRBV6-1
len: 15
CDR3aa: CASSEVRLGAHGYTF

v_gene: TRBV29-1
len: 12
CDR3aa: CSVDVGAGPQHF

v_gene: TRBV9
len: 13
CDR3aa: CASSLQGHTEAFF

v_gene: TRBV11-2
len: 13
CDR3aa: CASSSSLLEPLHF

v_gene: TRBV25-1
len: 14
CDR3aa: CASSEYGSSGGYTF

v_gene: TRBV2
len: 15
CDR3aa: CASSSSGGGWETQYF

v_gene: TRBV12-3/TRBV12-4
len: 13
CDR3aa: CASGFQGGYGYTF

v_gene: TRBV6-5
len: 13
CDR3aa: CASSSRGNTEAFF

v_gene: TRBV29-1
len: 13
CDR3aa: CSVQLQSSYEQYF

v_gene: TRBV6-4
len: 14
CDR3aa: CASSGVGGATEAFF

v_gene: TRBV5-1
len: 14
CDR3aa: CASSLGTGKYEQYF

v_gene: TRBV29-1
len: 12
CDR3aa: CSAGGAGNIQYF

v_gene: TRBV6-5
len: 14
CDR3aa: CASRQRGRGEKLFF

v_gene: TRBV4-2
len: 15
CDR3aa: CASSQDERGNYGYTF

v_gene: TRBV20-1
len: 11
CDR3aa: CSAGQQETQYF

v_gene: TRBV2
len: 13
CDR3aa: CASGQGGHQPQHF

v_gene: TRBV19
len: 13
CDR3aa: CASSMSGGYEQYF

v_gene: TRBV6-4
len: 16
CDR3aa: CASSDPFGQGRSGYTF